Sequencing of this T cell receptor (beta chain) was carried out in a study of Ad26.COV2.S vaccination and SARS-CoV-2 variants. About the study: The Ad26.COV2.S arm of the COV1001 trial was where the donor was placed.

Data came from immunoSEQ multiplex PCR; TCRdb stores just in-frame clones and leaves some out. This table holds roughly 500,000 clones, 87% found once. Noted treatment: some 19 received Ad26.COV2.S at low or high dose, single or two shots; about 5 received placebo; per-sample allocation not given. On day 63 after the first injection, vaccine and placebo recipients gave samples. What was given as vaccine was an Ad26 vector encoding Wuhan-strain SARS-CoV-2 spike. CDR1 SGDLS and CDR2 YYNGEE come from the germline V gene. The CDR3 runs 14 residues. V dropped 2 bases and J dropped 0 bases, with 6 bases sitting between them.

The chain recombines TRBV9 with TRBJ1-3; D is ambiguous. The material sequenced was peripheral blood, taken in a trial of Ad26.COV2.S vaccine versus placebo. The clonotype originates from a person aged 18 to 65 who received the Ad26.COV2.S COVID-19 vaccine or a placebo. Here the CDR3 reads CASSVRTSGNTIYF. CDR3 bases: TGTGCCAGCAGCGTTCGGACCTCTGGAAACACCATATATTTT. Together with reference TRBV9 and TRBJ1-3, the CDR3 gives the full variable domain: DSGVTQTPKHLITATGQRVTLRCSPRSGDLSVYWYQQSLDQGLQFLIQYYNGEERAKGNILERFSAQQFPDLHSELNLSSLELGDSALYFCASSVRTSGNTIYFGEGSWLTVV.